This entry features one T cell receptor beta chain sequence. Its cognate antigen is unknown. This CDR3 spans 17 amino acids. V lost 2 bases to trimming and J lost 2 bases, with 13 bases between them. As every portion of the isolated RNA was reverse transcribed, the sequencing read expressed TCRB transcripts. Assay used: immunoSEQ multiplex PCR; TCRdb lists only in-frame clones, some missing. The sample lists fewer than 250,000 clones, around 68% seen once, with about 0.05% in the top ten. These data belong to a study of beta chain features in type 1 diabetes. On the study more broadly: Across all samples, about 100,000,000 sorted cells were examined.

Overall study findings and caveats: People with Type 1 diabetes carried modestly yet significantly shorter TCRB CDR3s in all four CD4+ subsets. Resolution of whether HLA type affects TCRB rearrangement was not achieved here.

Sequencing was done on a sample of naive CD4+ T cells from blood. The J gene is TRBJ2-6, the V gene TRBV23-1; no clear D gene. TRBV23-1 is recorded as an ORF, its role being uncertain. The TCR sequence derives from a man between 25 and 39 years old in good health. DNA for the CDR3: TGCGCCAGCAGTCAAAATAATGTCTTTCCTGGGGCCAACGTCCTGACTTTC. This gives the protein CASSQNNVFPGANVLTF.